A single sample gave rise to the 3 T cell receptor beta chains below, sequenced in a study of blood T cell repertoires in COVID-19. Profiled with immunoSEQ multiplex PCR; TCRdb holds only in-frame clones, not every one. Of some 200,000 clones in the sample, under 90% were seen once. Sequenced sample: peripheral blood. These receptor sequences come from an elderly man with acute or convalescent COVID-19.

The chain joins TRBV2 to TRBJ2-1, with TRBD2 matching over 10 bases. With 6 bases clipped from V and 9 bases from J, the junction kept 8 bases outside the gene matches. Germline V lookup: CDR1 SNHLY, CDR2 FYNNEI. This CDR3 comprises 14 residues. CDR3 sequence reads: CASRLAGANTEQFF. The CDR3, as DNA: TGTGCCAGCAGGCTAGCGGGAGCAAATACTGAGCAGTTCTTC.

The chain links TRBV5-1 to TRBJ2-7, with 9 nucleotides matching TRBD1. CDR1 and CDR2 from the germline V gene are SGHRS and YFSETQ. V shed 0 bases and J 5 bases; nucleotides not matched to a gene: 0. This CDR3 is 13 amino acids long. The CDR3 nucleotides read TGCGCCAGCAGCTTGGGGACAGGGGACGAGCAGTACTTC. Translated, it gives CASSLGTGDEQYF.

The rearrangement uses TRBV7-6 and TRBJ2-2; TRBD2 matches 13 bases. After removal of 8 bases from V and 6 bases from J, the junction contained 6 bases not matched to a gene. Germline V gene data show CDR1 as SGHVS and CDR2 as FNYEAQ. The CDR3 runs to 15 residues. CDR3 amino acids: CASYRGLAGAGELFF. CDR3 DNA sequence: TGTGCCAGCTATAGAGGACTAGCGGGAGCCGGGGAGCTGTTTTTT.